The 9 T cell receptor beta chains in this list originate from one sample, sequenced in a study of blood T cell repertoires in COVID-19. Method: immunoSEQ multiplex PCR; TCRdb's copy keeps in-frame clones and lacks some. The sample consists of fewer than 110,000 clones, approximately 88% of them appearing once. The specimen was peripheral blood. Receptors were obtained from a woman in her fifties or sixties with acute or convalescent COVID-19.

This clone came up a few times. The CDR3 DNA is TGTGCCAGCAGTGAAGAGGGACAGTATAATTCACCCCTCCACTTT. Translating it yields CASSEEGQYNSPLHF. This chain uses TRBV6-1 with TRBJ1-6; 7 bases fit TRBD1. Germline assignment: CDR1 MNHNS and CDR2 SASEGT. There are 15 residues in the CDR3. After removal of 1 base from V and 4 bases from J, the junction contained 1 base not matched to a gene.

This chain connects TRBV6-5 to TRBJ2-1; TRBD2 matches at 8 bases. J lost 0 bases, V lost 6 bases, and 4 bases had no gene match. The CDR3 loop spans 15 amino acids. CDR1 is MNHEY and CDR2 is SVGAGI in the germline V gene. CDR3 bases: TGTGCCAGCAGAATAGCGGGAACCTCCTACAATGAGCAGTTCTTC. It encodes CASRIAGTSYNEQFF.

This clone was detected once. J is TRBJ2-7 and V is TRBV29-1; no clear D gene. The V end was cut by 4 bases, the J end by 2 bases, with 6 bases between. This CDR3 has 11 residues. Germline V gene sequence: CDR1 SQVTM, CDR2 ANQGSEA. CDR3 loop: CSVAGTYEQYF. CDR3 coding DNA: TGCAGCGTTGCAGGTACCTACGAGCAGTACTTC.

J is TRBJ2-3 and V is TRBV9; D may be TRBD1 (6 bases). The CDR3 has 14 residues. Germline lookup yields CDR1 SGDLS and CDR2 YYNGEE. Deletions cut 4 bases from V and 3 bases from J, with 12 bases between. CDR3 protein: CASSRTVLTDTQYF. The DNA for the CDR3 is TGTGCCAGCAGCCGGACAGTATTGACAGATACGCAGTATTTT.

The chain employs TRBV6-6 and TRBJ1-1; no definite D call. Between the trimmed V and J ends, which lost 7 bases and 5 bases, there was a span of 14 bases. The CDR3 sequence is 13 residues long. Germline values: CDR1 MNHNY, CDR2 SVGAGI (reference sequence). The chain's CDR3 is CASKFGPRTEAFF. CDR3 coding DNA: TGTGCCAGCAAATTTGGCCCTAGGACTGAAGCTTTCTTT.

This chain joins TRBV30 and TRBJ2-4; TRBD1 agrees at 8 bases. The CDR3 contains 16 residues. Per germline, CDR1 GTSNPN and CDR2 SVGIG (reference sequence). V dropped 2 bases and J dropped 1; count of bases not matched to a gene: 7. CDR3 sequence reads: CAWSHQGARAKNIQYF. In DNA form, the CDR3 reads TGTGCCTGGAGTCACCAGGGGGCGAGGGCCAAAAACATTCAGTACTTC.

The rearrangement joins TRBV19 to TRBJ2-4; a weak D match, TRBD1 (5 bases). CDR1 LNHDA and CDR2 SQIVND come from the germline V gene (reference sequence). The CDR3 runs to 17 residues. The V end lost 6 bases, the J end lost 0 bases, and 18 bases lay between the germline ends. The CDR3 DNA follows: TGTGCCAGTAGCCTGGGTTCTGGACATGCAGCCAAAAACATTCAGTACTTC. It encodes CASSLGSGHAAKNIQYF.

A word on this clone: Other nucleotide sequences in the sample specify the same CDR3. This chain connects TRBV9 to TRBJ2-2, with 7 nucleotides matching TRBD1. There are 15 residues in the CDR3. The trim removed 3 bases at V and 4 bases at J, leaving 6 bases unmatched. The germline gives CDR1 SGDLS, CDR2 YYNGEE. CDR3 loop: CASSAQGMSTGELFF. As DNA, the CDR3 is TGTGCCAGCAGCGCACAGGGGATGAGCACCGGGGAGCTGTTTTTT.

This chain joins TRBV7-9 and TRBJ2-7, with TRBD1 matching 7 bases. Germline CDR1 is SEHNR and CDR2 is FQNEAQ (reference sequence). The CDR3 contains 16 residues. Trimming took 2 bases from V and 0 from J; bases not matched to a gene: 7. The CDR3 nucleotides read TGTGCCAGCAGCTTACACAGGGGCTCGAGCTCCTACGAGCAGTACTTC. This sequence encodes CASSLHRGSSSYEQYF.